This TCR beta chain was identified during a study of control samples from healthy donors and cancer patients. V lost 10 bases to trimming and J lost 7 bases; unmatched junction nucleotides: 14. Germline CDR1 and CDR2: MNHEY and SVGAGI. The CDR3 spans 14 residues. The assay was immunoSEQ multiplex PCR, and TCRdb's table has in-frame clones only and misses some. The data show some 94,000 clones, with approximately 90% seen just once and roughly 1.3% held by the top ten. Sequencing was done on a sample of blood. The sequence was collected from a woman in her 50s in good health. This chain connects TRBV6-5 to TRBJ2-3, with 7 bases matching TRBD1. The CDR3 loop reads CATRTETGTYTQYF. CDR3 bases: TGTGCCACCCGTACTGAGACAGGGACCTATACGCAGTATTTT.